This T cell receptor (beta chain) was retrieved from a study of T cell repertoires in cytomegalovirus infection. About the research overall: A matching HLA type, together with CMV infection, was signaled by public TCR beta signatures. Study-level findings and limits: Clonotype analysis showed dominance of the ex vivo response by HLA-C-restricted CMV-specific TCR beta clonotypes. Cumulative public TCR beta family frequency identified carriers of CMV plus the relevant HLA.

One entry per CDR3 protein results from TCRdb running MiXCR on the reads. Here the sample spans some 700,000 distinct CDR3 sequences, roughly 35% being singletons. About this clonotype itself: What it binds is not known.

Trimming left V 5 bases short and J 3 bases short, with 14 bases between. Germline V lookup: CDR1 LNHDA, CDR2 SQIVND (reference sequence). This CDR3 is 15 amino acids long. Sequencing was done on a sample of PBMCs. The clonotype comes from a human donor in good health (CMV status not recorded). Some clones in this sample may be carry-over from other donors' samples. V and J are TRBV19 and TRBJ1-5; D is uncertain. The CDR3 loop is CASSANGRNNQPQHF. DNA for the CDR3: TGTGCCAGTAGTGCAAACGGGCGCAACAATCAGCCCCAGCATTTT.